The 5 T cell receptor beta chains below all came from one sample that was sequenced in a study of identical twins. TCRdb processed the 5' RACE reads anew with MiXCR; each CDR3 protein has one entry. The top ten clones hold roughly 4.3% of a sample with over 600,000 distinct CDR3 sequences, about 20% of them seen once. These data were likewise used in another study, on T cells expressing NK-cell markers.

The specimen sequenced was PBMCs. The receptors shown here come from a woman aged 18 to 35 in good health.

The table lists this clonotype with a few counts. This sequence joins TRBV6-5 and TRBJ1-2, with a weak D call TRBD1 (5 bases). Trimming left V 4 bases short and J 7 bases short, with 10 bases between. Germline V gene data show CDR1 as MNHEY and CDR2 as SVGAGI. CDR3 length equals 12 residues. The CDR3 DNA reads TGTGCCAGCAGTTTCAGGCAGGGTGGCTACACCTTC. Protein: CASSFRQGGYTF.

Here the CDR3 reads CSARESLAGGITDTQYF. The CDR3, as DNA: TGCAGTGCTAGAGAATCACTAGCGGGGGGAATCACAGATACGCAGTATTTT. The chain uses TRBV20-1 and TRBJ2-3, with 12 positions matching TRBD2. This CDR3 comprises 17 residues. V was pared by 0 bases and J by 2 bases, with 6 bases of the junction left unmatched. Germline V lookup: CDR1 DFQATT, CDR2 SNEGSKA (reference sequence).

This clonotype was seen only a few times. This chain connects TRBV2 to TRBJ2-7, with D possibly TRBD2 on 5 matching bases. Between the trimmed V and J ends, which lost 8 bases and 7 bases, there was a span of 15 bases. The germline V gene has CDR1 SNHLY and CDR2 FYNNEI. CDR3 length: 12 amino acids. CDR3 sequence reads: CASEPVPGEQYF. Here the CDR3 DNA reads TGTGCCAGCGAACCGGTCCCGGGGGAGCAGTACTTC.

The table lists this clonotype with a few counts. The chain is built from TRBV6-1 and TRBJ2-7; TRBD1 matches at 9 bases. Per the germline V gene, CDR1 is MNHNS and CDR2 is SASEGT. The CDR3 length is 13 residues. Unmatched junction bases numbered 4, after V lost 8 bases and J lost 2 bases. CDR3 protein: CASGDRATYEQYF. The CDR3 nucleotides read TGTGCCAGCGGGGACAGGGCAACCTACGAGCAGTACTTC.

Only a few counts were recorded for this clonotype. This rearrangement joins TRBV20-1 to TRBJ2-7, with D uncertain. The CDR3 contains 18 residues. Trimming removed 3 bases from V and 3 bases from J, with 27 bases in between. The germline V gene has CDR1 DFQATT and CDR2 SNEGSKA (reference sequence). The CDR3 region is CSASPTLTLASPDYEQYF. The CDR3 region has the DNA TGCAGTGCTAGTCCGACTCTTACACTCGCCAGCCCCGACTACGAGCAGTACTTC.